The entry below gives a single T cell receptor beta chain sequence along with its context. Its target antigen remains unknown. Base qualities are not recorded, but no much larger clone differs from it by a single base. In the germline V gene, CDR1 corresponds to MNHEY and CDR2 to SVGAGI. The V and J ends are trimmed by 0 bases and 7 bases, leaving 7 bases between them. The CDR3 spans 13 residues, from the cysteine through the phenylalanine. CDR3 DNA only is kept here, 39 bases in frame from base 1. Using the immunoSEQ Platform, TCRbeta CDR3 regions were amplified from extracted genomic DNA. The immunoSEQ assay combined multiplex PCR with high-throughput sequencing and a vendor bioinformatics pipeline. As for the original processing: After discarding non-productive sequences and any CDR3s under 4 amino acids in length, clonotype frequencies were recalculated for each sample. In immunoSEQ Analyzer 2.0, a clonotype counted as shared when the CDR3 amino acid, V gene and J gene sequences were identical. Repertoire overlap was normalized by dividing shared clonotype counts by the product of both clone-set sizes, scaled by 1000 into arbitrary units. TCRdb re-hosts the immuneACCESS table, in-frame sequences only. Its copies lack some clones; in the studies checked, an unresolved V gene accounts for under half of them, and the cause for the rest is not known. V and J calls and clone size are those listed in that table; D and trimming were worked out from the DNA. Recorded for this sample are about 32,000 clones; roughly 86% of them occurred a single time. The top ten hold under 3.5% of the sample.

The sample comes from a study of memory B cells and T cells in multiple sclerosis (dated by TCRdb to the late 2010s). The study in broad terms: In multiple sclerosis patients, the study set the TCR beta repertoires of autoproliferating peripheral T cells against those of T cells infiltrating brain lesions. TCR sequencing included two multiple sclerosis patients for whom either brain lesions at autopsy or brain-infiltrating cells from biopsy were available.

Autoproliferating (CFSEdim) and non-proliferating (CFSEhi) T cell fractions were sequenced separately after stimulus-free culture of CFSE-labeled PBMCs. In total, some 47 million CFSE-labeled PBMCs were cultured without stimulus for less than 9 days, after which replicate wells were pooled. PBMCs were labeled with about 0.49 uM CFSE and cultured in serum-free AIM-V medium without exogenous stimuli. Before use, PBMCs were isolated by Ficoll density gradient centrifugation and cryopreserved. Using a FACSAria III, live 7-AAD-negative cells were sorted, then washed with PBS and stored frozen at -80 degrees C as dry pellets. Study-level results and caveats: Clone-set sizes varied between compartments, which affected the numbers of shared clonotypes and made normalization necessary.

The sequenced sample was PBMCs from blood kept in culture. In this chain, TRBV6-5 is recombined with TRBJ2-1; confidence is insufficient to name the D gene. The sequence was obtained from a human donor with multiple sclerosis. The CDR3 has the sequence CASSYSVRNEQFF. The nucleotides read TGTGCCAGCAGTTACTCGGTTCGTAATGAGCAGTTCTTC.